The present TCR beta chain was sequenced within a study of cytomegalovirus exposure and HLA in healthy donors. As for the study in general: Among the roughly 400 genotyped donors, 81% were placed in the Caucasian-associated ancestry cluster.

The primer mix had 60 Vbeta and 13 Jbeta primers. Under the authors' procedure: Later work found approximately 80 million unique TCR beta chains, with roughly 11 million shared. TCRdb keeps only in-frame clones here, not all; method: immunoSEQ multiplex PCR. Clone size and the V and J calls come from that table; the DNA yielded D and trimming. The sample table sets out 100,000 to 150,000 clones. Regarding the study as a whole: In all likelihood, a cluster of highly shared sequence variants was a sequencing artifact.

Notes on this clone: Its antigen remains unknown.

CDR3 length: 16 residues. J lost 6 bases, V lost 1 base, and 11 bases had no gene match. Per the germline V gene, CDR1 is SEHNR and CDR2 is FQNEAQ (reference sequence). The donors were healthy bone marrow donors. The sample consisted of PBMCs. This clonotype was obtained from a woman aged 40 to 55 in good health and CMV-seronegative. V is TRBV7-9 and J is TRBJ1-1, with 7 bases aligning to TRBD1. The DNA of the CDR3 is TGTGCCAGCAGCTTAGTGTTCGGTACAGGGGTAGCTGAAGCTTTCTTT. This sequence encodes CASSLVFGTGVAEAFF.